This T cell receptor (beta chain) was identified in a study of blood T cell repertoires in COVID-19 (TCRdb year 2020). With respect to the entire study: The collaborator samples originated in the United States, Italy and Spain and spanned the acute and convalescent phases of COVID-19. The repertoires were made available in a free public database intended to serve as a resource for research on the immune response to SARS-CoV-2. The material from the prospective study consisted of cDNA or gDNA derived from T cells, B-cell-depleted T cells, or PBMCs. The samples were drawn from the first 160 participants of the ongoing ImmuneRACE study and from 950 to 1,500 subjects provided by 6 global collaborators. Nearly every sample came with metadata listing a de-identified subject ID, COVID-19 status, age in years and sex. Where available, HLA class I and class II types were obtained from metadata supplied by the sample provider rather than from assay-based typing. Deeply sampled blood TCRbeta repertoires from subjects exposed to, actively infected with, or recovered from COVID-19 were included in the dataset. General conclusions and limits of the study: The quantity of clinical and demographic metadata differed by source and by participant and was supplied without curation.

This clone turned up a few times. Its target antigen remains unknown. No much larger clone is present one base from it, and per-base qualities are unavailable. The immunoSEQ Assay, a bias-controlled multiplex PCR, was used to amplify TCRbeta CDR3 regions from genomic DNA. On the study's bioinformatics: The number of nucleated cells in each sample was estimated from the amplification of reference gene primers within the assay. Sequence reads were collapsed and filtered to measure the absolute abundance of every unique TCRbeta CDR3 rearrangement. For each sample, productive Simpson clonality was calculated as the square root of Simpson's diversity index across productive rearrangements. In TCRdb, the immuneACCESS table is reduced to in-frame sequences with V and J assigned. These tables do not hold every clone; where another copy was compared, an unresolved V gene accounts for under half, and the others remain unexplained. V and J calls and clone size are copied from that table; D and trimming were computed from the DNA. The sample contains 90,000 or so clones, around 79% of them found a single time. Jointly, the top ten make up 24% of the sample.

Collaborating institutions collected whole blood in K2EDTA tubes following their own protocols. For TCRbeta analysis, collaborators shipped samples as frozen whole blood, isolated PBMCs, or DNA extracted from either of those sample types. For CDR1 and CDR2, the germline V gene lists MDHEN and SYDVKM. V is cut by 8 bases and J by 8 bases, and the space between the germline ends is 24 bases. The cysteine opens and the phenylalanine closes a CDR3 of 15 amino acids. Left in the record is the CDR3 DNA by itself, 45 bases read in frame from the first base. This TCR was sampled from a human donor in a cohort sampled during active COVID-19. Specimen: peripheral blood. The chain is made from TRBV28 and TRBJ1-2; TRBD1 is a possible D gene, resting on 6 matching bases. The encoded CDR3 is CASGSGGPTLGGYTF. The base sequence is TGTGCCAGCGGATCGGGGGGGCCCACTCTAGGAGGCTACACCTTC.